This entry is about one T cell receptor (beta chain). This record belongs to a study of blood T cell repertoires in COVID-19. Across the whole study: Material from acute and convalescent COVID-19 was sourced from the United States, Italy and Spain. Nucleic acid was either cDNA or gDNA, and it came from T cells, B-cell-depleted T cells, or PBMCs.

Trimming at V came to 5 bases and at J to 3 bases, leaving 7 bases not matched to a gene. This CDR3 has 15 amino acids. The germline gives CDR1 KGHSH, CDR2 LQKENI. Per the authors' pipeline: Estimation of nucleated cell counts relied on the amplification of reference gene primers. TCRdb keeps only in-frame clones here, not all; method: immunoSEQ multiplex PCR. Clonal size and the V and J genes are those of that table, whereas D and trimming came from the DNA. Found here are about 190,000 clones, approximately 88% of them singletons; the top ten hold roughly 6.7%. The sample was peripheral blood. The receptor was isolated from a middle-aged man with acute or convalescent COVID-19. The J gene is TRBJ2-4, the V gene TRBV18; TRBD2 matches 7 bases. CDR3 residues: CASSAPGTNKNIQYF. The CDR3 DNA follows: TGTGCCAGCTCAGCTCCCGGGACTAACAAAAACATTCAGTACTTC.